Included here is one T cell receptor beta chain sequence, with context. Its antigen is unknown. The data originate from a study of shared clonotypes between healthy human individuals. Notes on the study in general: The sole specimen, blood, was sampled, and tissue repertoires likely differ.

Ten immunoSEQ deep assay plates were used by the authors to sequence unsorted PBMC DNA. Repertoires were generated with immunoSEQ multiplex PCR, while TCRdb's copy carries only in-frame clones and drops some. The table has about 450,000 clones, roughly 85% seen once. Germline CDR1 is LNHDA and CDR2 is SQIVND (reference sequence). The CDR3 contains 14 residues. V was shortened by 2 bases and J by 4 bases, with 11 bases between the two germline ends. Sequencing was carried out using PBMCs. The source is a woman in her forties in good health. Some clones in this sample may be carry-over from other donors' samples. This sequence joins TRBV19 and TRBJ1-1; D remains unclear. The CDR3 loop is CASSINGPVTEAFF. The CDR3 coding sequence is TGTGCCAGTAGTATAAATGGCCCGGTCACTGAAGCTTTCTTT.